The T cell receptor (beta chain) described here comes from a study of cytomegalovirus exposure and HLA in healthy donors. Looking at the study overall: Among about 200 million T cells, an earlier analysis found about 100 million unique TCR beta sequences.

As regards this clone: Antigen specificity is unknown.

Study results and caveats: Cytomegalovirus association was assigned to approximately 160 TCR beta chains.

V was pared by 2 bases and J by 1 base, with 12 bases between. The CDR3 length is 15 residues. Germline V gene lookup returns CDR1 SGHDT and CDR2 YYEEEE. The PCR employed 60 Vbeta primers together with 13 Jbeta primers. Profiled with immunoSEQ multiplex PCR; TCRdb holds only in-frame clones, not every one. The sample has around 130,000 clones, 65% to 85% seen once; the top ten hold approximately 1.2%. The clonotype originates from a man between 45 and 60 years old in good health and CMV-seronegative. The chain has TRBV5-6 and TRBJ1-1, with D tentatively TRBD1 (5 bases). Input material: PBMCs. In DNA, the CDR3 is TGTGCCAGCAGCTTTACTGACAGACCGAACACTGAAGCTTTCTTT. Its translation: CASSFTDRPNTEAFF.